Presented here are 12 T cell receptor beta chains from one specimen sequenced in a study of blood T cell repertoires in COVID-19. Profiling relied on immunoSEQ multiplex PCR, and the TCRdb table lists in-frame clones only, not all of them. There are about 230,000 clones in the sample; about 83% occur only once, and over 1% lies in the top ten. Sequenced input: peripheral blood. These receptors were taken from a woman aged 25 to 39 with COVID-19, enrolled during active disease.

The chain couples TRBV12-5 to TRBJ1-1; 10 nucleotides match TRBD1. Unmatched junction bases numbered 8, after V lost 7 bases and J lost 6 bases. CDR1 and CDR2 (germline): LGHNT, FRNRAP. This CDR3 has 14 amino acids. The CDR3 loop reads CASAPGQGVPEAFF. In DNA, the CDR3 is TGTGCTAGTGCCCCCGGACAGGGGGTCCCTGAAGCTTTCTTT. Using reference TRBV12-5 and TRBJ1-1 for the parts outside the CDR3, the full variable domain is DARVTQTPRHKVTEMGQEVTMRCQPILGHNTVFWYRQTMMQGLELLAYFRNRAPLDDSGMPKDRFSAEMPDATLATLKIQPSEPRDSAVYFCASAPGQGVPEAFFGQGTRLTVV.

The gene calls are TRBV19 and TRBJ1-1, with TRBD1 as a possible D gene (6 bases). The CDR3 is 14 amino acids. Germline assignment: CDR1 LNHDA and CDR2 SQIVND (reference sequence). V lost 5 bases to trimming and J lost 4 bases, with 14 bases between them. The DNA for the CDR3 is TGTGCCAGTAGTGATGGGGGCGCAAGCACTGAAGCTTTCTTT. Amino acid sequence: CASSDGGASTEAFF. Full variable domain (outside the CDR3, taken from reference TRBV19 and TRBJ1-1): DGGITQSPKYLFRKEGQNVTLSCEQNLNHDAMYWYRQDPGQGLRLIYYSQIVNDFQKGDIAEGYSVSREKKESFPLTVTSAQKNPTAFYLCASSDGGASTEAFFGQGTRLTVV.

This clone was picked up one time. DNA of the CDR3: TGCGCCAGCAGCATTTCTTGGGGACTGACCTACGAGCAGTACTTC. It translates to CASSISWGLTYEQYF. The chain is built from TRBV5-1 and TRBJ2-7; a possible D gene is TRBD2 (6 bases). From germline, CDR1 is SGHRS and CDR2 YFSETQ. V was clipped by 4 bases and J by 2 bases, with 16 bases between them. The CDR3 is made up of 15 amino acids. Using reference TRBV5-1 and TRBJ2-7 for the parts outside the CDR3, the full variable domain is KAGVTQTPRYLIKTRGQQVTLSCSPISGHRSVSWYQQTPGQGLQFLFEYFSETQRNKGNFPGRFSGRQFSNSRSEMNVSTLELGDSALYLCASSISWGLTYEQYFGPGTRLTVT.

A few counts support this clone. Other DNA sequences of this sample code for an identical CDR3. The chain is built from TRBV19 and TRBJ1-1, with D tentatively TRBD1 (5 bases). The germline CDR1 and CDR2 sequences are LNHDA and SQIVND (reference sequence). This CDR3 has 13 amino acids. V dropped 8 bases and J dropped 0 bases, with 10 bases sitting between them. The CDR3 region is CASSVGLNTEAFF. The CDR3 DNA reads as TGTGCCAGTTCGGTGGGGCTGAACACTGAAGCTTTCTTT.

This chain joins TRBV19 and TRBJ1-5, with TRBD1 as a possible D gene (6 bases). Germline CDR1 reads LNHDA; CDR2 reads SQIVND (reference sequence). This CDR3 is built from 16 residues. V lost 3 bases and J lost 3, with 15 bases in between. Written as DNA, the CDR3 is TGTGCCAGTAGTATGGGAACTTGGACAGCCAATCAGCCCCAGCATTTT. Translating it yields CASSMGTWTANQPQHF.

The V call is TRBV7-3, the J call TRBJ1-1, with 9 nucleotides matching TRBD1. The CDR3 runs to 14 residues. Per the germline V gene, CDR1 is SGHTA and CDR2 is FQGTGA. Trimming cost V 2 bases and J 9 bases; bases outside gene matches: 7. Here the CDR3 reads CASSLGTGGGKAFF. The CDR3 DNA follows: TGTGCCAGCAGCTTAGGAACAGGGGGCGGGAAAGCTTTCTTT.

The chain combines TRBV9 with TRBJ1-2; possibly TRBD1 for D (6 bases). The germline V and J ends were trimmed by 3 bases and 3 bases, with 12 bases remaining between them. From germline, CDR1 is SGDLS and CDR2 YYNGEE. The CDR3 extends over 14 amino acids. CDR3 in amino acids: CASSARTDYYGYTF. DNA for the CDR3: TGTGCCAGCAGCGCCCGGACAGACTACTATGGCTACACCTTC.

The V and J genes are TRBV24-1 and TRBJ2-5; perhaps TRBD2 as D (7 bases). V was trimmed by 1 base and J by 4 bases, leaving 12 bases between them. The CDR3 is made up of 15 amino acids. Germline CDR1 is KGHDR and CDR2 is SFDVKD. The CDR3 bases are TGTGCCACCAGTGATTTTCCCGGGGGGCCAGAGACCCAGTACTTC. Protein: CATSDFPGGPETQYF.

In this sample, this clone turned up a few times. The chain recombines TRBV28 with TRBJ1-5; D unresolved. CDR1 and CDR2 (germline): MDHEN, SYDVKM. The CDR3 totals 12 residues. Trimming shortened V by 4 bases and J by 12 bases, and 13 bases separated the two germline ends. DNA for the CDR3: TGTGCCAGCAGTTCAGCGGAGCACAGCCAGCATTTT. Encoded protein: CASSSAEHSQHF.

The DNA of the CDR3 is TGCGCCAGCAGCTTTTCCTCCGGGACAGGGGAGCTGTTTTTT. It codes for CASSFSSGTGELFF. This chain connects TRBV5-1 to TRBJ2-2, with D perhaps matching TRBD1 (6 bases). The germline V gene encodes CDR1 SGHRS and CDR2 YFSETQ. V lost 2 bases and J lost 8, with 13 bases in between. The CDR3 runs 14 residues.

This clone is a singleton in its sample. The chain couples TRBV30 to TRBJ1-1, with unresolved D. Germline CDR1 and CDR2: GTSNPN and SVGIG (reference sequence). The V end lost 1 base, the J end lost 7 bases, and 7 bases lay between the germline ends. This CDR3 region has 11 residues. Written as DNA, the CDR3 is TGTGCCTGGAGTGGGAGGCTTGAAGCTTTCTTT. This codes for CAWSGRLEAFF. The whole variable domain, remainder taken from reference TRBV30 and TRBJ1-1, is SQTIHQWPATLVQPVGSPLSLECTVEGTSNPNLYWYRQAAGRGLQLLFYSVGIGQISSEVPQNLSASRPQDRQFILSSKKLLLSDSGFYLCAWSGRLEAFFGQGTRLTVV.

The chain employs TRBV7-9 and TRBJ2-3; D possibly corresponds to TRBD2 (7 bases). Per the germline V gene, CDR1 is SEHNR and CDR2 is FQNEAQ (reference sequence). Trimming stripped 2 bases from V and 1 base from J, with 16 bases between. CDR3 length: 17 amino acids. The CDR3 spells CASSLRGAGEGTDTQYF. The CDR3 DNA sequence: TGTGCCAGCAGCTTACGGGGGGCGGGAGAGGGCACAGATACGCAGTATTTT.